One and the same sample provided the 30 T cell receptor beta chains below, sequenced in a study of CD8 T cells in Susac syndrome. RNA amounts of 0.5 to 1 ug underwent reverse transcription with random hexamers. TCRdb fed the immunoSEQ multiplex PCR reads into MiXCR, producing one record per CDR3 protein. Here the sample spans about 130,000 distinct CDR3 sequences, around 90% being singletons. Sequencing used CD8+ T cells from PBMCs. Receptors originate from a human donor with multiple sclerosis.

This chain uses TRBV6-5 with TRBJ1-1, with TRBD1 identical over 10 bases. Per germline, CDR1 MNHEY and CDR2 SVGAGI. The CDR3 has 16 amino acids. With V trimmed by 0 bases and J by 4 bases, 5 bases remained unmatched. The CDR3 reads CASSYSTGGSGTEAFF. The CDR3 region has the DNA TGTGCCAGCAGTTACTCGACAGGGGGCTCCGGCACTGAAGCTTTCTTT.

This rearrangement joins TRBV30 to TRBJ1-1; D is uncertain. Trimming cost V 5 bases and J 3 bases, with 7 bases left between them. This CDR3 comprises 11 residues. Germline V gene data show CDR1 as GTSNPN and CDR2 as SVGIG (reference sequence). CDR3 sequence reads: CAWAVDTEAFF. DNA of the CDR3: TGTGCCTGGGCCGTGGACACTGAAGCTTTCTTT.

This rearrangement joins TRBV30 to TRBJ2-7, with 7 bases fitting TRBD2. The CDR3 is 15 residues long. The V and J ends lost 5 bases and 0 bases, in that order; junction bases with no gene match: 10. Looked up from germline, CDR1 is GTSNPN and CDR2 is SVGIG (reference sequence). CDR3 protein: CAWAPGLLNSYEQYF. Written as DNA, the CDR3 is TGTGCCTGGGCTCCGGGACTATTGAACTCCTACGAGCAGTACTTC.

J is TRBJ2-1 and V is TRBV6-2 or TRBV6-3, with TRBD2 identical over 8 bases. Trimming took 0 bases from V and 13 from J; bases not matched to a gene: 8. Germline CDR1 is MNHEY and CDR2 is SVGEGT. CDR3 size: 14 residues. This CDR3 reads CASSYSTSEGEQFF. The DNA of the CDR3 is TGTGCCAGCAGTTACTCGACTAGCGAGGGGGAACAGTTCTTC.

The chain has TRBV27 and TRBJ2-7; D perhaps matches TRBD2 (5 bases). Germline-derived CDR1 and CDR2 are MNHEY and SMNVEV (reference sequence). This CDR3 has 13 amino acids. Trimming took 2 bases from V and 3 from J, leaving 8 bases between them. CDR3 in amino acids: CASSLMTNYEQYF. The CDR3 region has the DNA TGTGCCAGCAGTTTAATGACTAACTACGAGCAGTACTTC.

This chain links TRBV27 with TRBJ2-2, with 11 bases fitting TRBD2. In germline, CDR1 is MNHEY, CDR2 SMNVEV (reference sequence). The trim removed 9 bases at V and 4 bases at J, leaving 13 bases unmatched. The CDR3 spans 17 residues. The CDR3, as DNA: TGTGCCAGTGGTGTACTAGCGGGAGTCCTTGCCACCGGGGAGCTGTTTTTT. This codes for CASGVLAGVLATGELFF.

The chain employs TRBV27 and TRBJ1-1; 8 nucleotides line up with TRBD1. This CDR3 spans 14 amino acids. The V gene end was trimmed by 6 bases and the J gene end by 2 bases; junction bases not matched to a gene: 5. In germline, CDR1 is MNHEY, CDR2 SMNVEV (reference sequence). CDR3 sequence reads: CASRTGQVNTEAFF. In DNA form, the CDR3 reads TGTGCCAGCAGGACGGGACAGGTCAACACTGAAGCTTTCTTT.

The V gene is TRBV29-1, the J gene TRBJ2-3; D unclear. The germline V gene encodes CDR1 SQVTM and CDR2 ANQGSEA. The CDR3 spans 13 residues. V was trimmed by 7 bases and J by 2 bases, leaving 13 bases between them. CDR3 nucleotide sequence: TGCAGCGCCTTTAGTACCGACACAGATACGCAGTATTTT. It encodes CSAFSTDTDTQYF.

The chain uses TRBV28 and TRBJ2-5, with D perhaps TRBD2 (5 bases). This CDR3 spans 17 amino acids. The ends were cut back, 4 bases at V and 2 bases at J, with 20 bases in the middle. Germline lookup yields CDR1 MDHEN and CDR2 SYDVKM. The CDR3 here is CASSSATTSLAQETQYF. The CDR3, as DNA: TGTGCCAGCAGTTCCGCCACAACTAGTCTGGCGCAAGAGACCCAGTACTTC.

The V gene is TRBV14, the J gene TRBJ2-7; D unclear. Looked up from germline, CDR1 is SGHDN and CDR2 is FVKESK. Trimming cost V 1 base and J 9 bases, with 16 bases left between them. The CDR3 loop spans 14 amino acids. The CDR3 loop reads CASSQGTGGYAQYF. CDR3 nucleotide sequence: TGTGCCAGCAGCCAAGGGACGGGTGGCTATGCGCAGTACTTC.

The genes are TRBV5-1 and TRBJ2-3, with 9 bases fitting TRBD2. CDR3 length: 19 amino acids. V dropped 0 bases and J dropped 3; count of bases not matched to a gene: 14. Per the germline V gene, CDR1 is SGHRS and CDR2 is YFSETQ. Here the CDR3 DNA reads TGCGCCAGCAGCTTGGCACCGGGACTAGCAGAAACGGGGACAGATACGCAGTATTTT. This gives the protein CASSLAPGLAETGTDTQYF.

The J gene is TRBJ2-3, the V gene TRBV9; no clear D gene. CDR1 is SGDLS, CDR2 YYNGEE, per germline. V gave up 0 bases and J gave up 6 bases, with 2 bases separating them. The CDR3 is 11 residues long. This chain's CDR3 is CASSVGDTQYF. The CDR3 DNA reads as TGTGCCAGCAGCGTAGGTGATACGCAGTATTTT. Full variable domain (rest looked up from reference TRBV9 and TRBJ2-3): DSGVTQTPKHLITATGQRVTLRCSPRSGDLSVYWYQQSLDQGLQFLIQYYNGEERAKGNILERFSAQQFPDLHSELNLSSLELGDSALYFCASSVGDTQYFGPGTRLTVL.

CDR3 coding DNA: TGTGCCAGCAGTTTATCGCAGGGAACTCCGTGGGTAGCCCAGCATTTT. Translating gives CASSLSQGTPWVAQHF. The chain combines TRBV27 with TRBJ1-5; D possibly corresponds to TRBD1 (5 bases). V was shortened by 0 bases and J by 11 bases, with 20 bases between the two germline ends. The CDR3 length is 16 residues. Germline CDR1 is MNHEY and CDR2 is SMNVEV (reference sequence).

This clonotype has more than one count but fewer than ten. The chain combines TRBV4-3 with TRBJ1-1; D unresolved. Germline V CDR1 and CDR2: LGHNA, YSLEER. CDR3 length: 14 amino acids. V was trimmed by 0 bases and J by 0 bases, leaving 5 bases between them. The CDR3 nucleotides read TGCGCCAGCAGCCAAGATCCGGTGAACACTGAAGCTTTCTTT. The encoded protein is CASSQDPVNTEAFF.

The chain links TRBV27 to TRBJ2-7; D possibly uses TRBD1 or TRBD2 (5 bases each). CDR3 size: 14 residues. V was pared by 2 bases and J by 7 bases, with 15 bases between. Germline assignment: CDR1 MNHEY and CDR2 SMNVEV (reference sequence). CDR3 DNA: TGTGCCAGCAGTTTAATGGGACCATCCGTGGAGCAGTACTTC. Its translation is CASSLMGPSVEQYF.

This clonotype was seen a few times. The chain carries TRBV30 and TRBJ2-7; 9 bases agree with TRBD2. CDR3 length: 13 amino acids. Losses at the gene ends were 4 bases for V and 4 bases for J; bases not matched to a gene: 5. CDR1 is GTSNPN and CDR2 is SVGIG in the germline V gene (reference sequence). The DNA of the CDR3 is TGTGCCTGGACTGCGGGAGGGCCATACGAGCAGTACTTC. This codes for CAWTAGGPYEQYF.

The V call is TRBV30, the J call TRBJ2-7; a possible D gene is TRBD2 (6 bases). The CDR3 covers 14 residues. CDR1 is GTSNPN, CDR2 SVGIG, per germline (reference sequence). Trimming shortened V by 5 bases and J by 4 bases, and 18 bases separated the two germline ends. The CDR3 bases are TGTGCCTGGGAACCCAACCGGGACTTTTACGAGCAGTACTTC. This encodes CAWEPNRDFYEQYF.

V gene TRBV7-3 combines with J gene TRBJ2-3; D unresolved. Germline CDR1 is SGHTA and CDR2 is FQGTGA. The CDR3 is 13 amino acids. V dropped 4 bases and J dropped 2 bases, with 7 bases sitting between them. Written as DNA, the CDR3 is TGTGCCAGCAGCTCCTCTGCCACAGATACGCAGTATTTT. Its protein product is CASSSSATDTQYF.

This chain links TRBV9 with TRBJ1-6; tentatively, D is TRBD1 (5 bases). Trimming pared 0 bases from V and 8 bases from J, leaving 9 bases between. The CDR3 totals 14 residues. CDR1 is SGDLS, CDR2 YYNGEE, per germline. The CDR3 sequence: CASSVARVHSPLHF. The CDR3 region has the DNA TGTGCCAGCAGCGTAGCCAGGGTTCATTCACCCCTCCACTTT.

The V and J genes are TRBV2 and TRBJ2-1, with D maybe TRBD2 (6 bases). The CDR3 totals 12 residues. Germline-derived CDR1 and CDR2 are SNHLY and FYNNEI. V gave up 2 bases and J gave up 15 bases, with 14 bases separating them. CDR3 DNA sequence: TGTGCCAGCAGTGAATTGGAGGGAAATACGTTCTTC. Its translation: CASSELEGNTFF.

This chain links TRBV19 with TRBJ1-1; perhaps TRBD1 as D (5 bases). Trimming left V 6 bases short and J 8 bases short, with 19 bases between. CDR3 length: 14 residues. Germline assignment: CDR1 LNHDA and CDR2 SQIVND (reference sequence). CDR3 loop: CASRRTGTLEEAFF. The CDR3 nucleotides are TGTGCCAGTAGACGAACCGGGACCCTCGAGGAAGCTTTCTTT. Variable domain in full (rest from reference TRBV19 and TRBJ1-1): DGGITQSPKYLFRKEGQNVTLSCEQNLNHDAMYWYRQDPGQGLRLIYYSQIVNDFQKGDIAEGYSVSREKKESFPLTVTSAQKNPTAFYLCASRRTGTLEEAFFGQGTRLTVV.

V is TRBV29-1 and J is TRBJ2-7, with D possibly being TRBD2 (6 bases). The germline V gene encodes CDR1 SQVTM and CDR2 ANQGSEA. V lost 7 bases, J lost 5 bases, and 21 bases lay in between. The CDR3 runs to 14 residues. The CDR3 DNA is TGCAGCGCGCGGCGGGATCCCGACCCCCACGAGCAGTACTTC. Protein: CSARRDPDPHEQYF.

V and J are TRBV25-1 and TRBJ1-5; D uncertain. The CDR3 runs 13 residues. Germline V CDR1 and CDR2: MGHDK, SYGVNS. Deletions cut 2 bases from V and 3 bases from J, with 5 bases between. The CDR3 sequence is CASSEGNNQPQHF. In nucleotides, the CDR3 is TGTGCCAGCAGTGAAGGTAACAATCAGCCCCAGCATTTT.

The CDR3 region is CASSIGTMNTEAFF. The CDR3 coding sequence is TGTGCCAGTAGTATTGGGACAATGAACACTGAAGCTTTCTTT. V usage is TRBV19 and J usage is TRBJ1-1; D may be TRBD1 (6 bases). Germline CDR1 LNHDA, CDR2 SQIVND (reference sequence). The germline V and J ends were trimmed by 3 bases and 0 bases, with 8 bases remaining between them. This CDR3 is built from 14 residues.

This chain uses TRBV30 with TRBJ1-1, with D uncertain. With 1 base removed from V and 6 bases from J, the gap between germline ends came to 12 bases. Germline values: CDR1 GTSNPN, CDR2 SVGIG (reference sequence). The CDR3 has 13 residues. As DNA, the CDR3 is TGTGCCTGGAGTGGTAGGGAGATCCCTGAAGCTTTCTTT. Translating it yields CAWSGREIPEAFF. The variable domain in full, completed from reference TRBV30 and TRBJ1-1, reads SQTIHQWPATLVQPVGSPLSLECTVEGTSNPNLYWYRQAAGRGLQLLFYSVGIGQISSEVPQNLSASRPQDRQFILSSKKLLLSDSGFYLCAWSGREIPEAFFGQGTRLTVV.

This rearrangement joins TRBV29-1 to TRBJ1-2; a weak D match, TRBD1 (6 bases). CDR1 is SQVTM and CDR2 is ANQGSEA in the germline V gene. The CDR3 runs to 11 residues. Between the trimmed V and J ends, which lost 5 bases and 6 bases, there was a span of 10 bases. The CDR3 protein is CSVTGLDGYTF. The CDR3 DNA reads TGCAGCGTTACAGGGTTGGATGGCTACACCTTC. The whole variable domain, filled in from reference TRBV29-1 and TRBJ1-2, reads SAVISQKPSRDICQRGTSLTIQCQVDSQVTMMFWYRQQPGQSLTLIATANQGSEATYESGFVIDKFPISRPNLTFSTLTVSNMSPEDSSIYLCSVTGLDGYTFGSGTRLTVV.

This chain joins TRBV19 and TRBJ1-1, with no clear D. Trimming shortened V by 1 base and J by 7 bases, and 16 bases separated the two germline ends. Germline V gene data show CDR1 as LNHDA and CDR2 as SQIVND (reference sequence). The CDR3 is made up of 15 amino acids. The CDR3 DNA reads TGTGCCAGTAGTATAGGAGCGACCTTGGATGATGAAGCTTTCTTT. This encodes CASSIGATLDDEAFF.

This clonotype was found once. CDR3 sequence (DNA): TGTGCCAGCAGCTTAGTACCGGGTTTTGAGCAGTTCTTC. Translated, it gives CASSLVPGFEQFF. The chain links TRBV7-9 to TRBJ2-1; D is ambiguous. This CDR3 has 13 amino acids. V gave up 1 base and J gave up 9 bases, with 10 bases separating them. Per the germline V gene, CDR1 is SEHNR and CDR2 is FQNEAQ (reference sequence).

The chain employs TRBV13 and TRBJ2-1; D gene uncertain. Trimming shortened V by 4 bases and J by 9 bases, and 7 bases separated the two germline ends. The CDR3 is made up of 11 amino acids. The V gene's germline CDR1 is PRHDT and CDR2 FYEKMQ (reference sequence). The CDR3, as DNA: TGTGCCAGCAGCTATGGCGGTGAGCAGTTCTTC. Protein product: CASSYGGEQFF. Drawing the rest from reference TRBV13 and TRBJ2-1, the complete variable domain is AAGVIQSPRHLIKEKRETATLKCYPIPRHDTVYWYQQGPGQDPQFLISFYEKMQSDKGSIPDRFSAQQFSDYHSELNMSSLELGDSALYFCASSYGGEQFFGPGTRLTVL.

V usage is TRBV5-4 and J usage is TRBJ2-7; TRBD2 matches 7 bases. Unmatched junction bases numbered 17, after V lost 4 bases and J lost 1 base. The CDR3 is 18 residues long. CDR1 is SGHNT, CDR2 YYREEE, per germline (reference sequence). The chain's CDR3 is CASSPSGRSSSGSYEQYF. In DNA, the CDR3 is TGTGCCAGCAGCCCCAGCGGCCGGTCTAGTAGCGGGTCCTACGAGCAGTACTTC.